The TCR beta chain described here comes from a study of regulatory T cells in long-lasting Graves disease (dated by TCRdb to the early 2020s). Study-wide context: Persistent Graves' disease was defined as antithyroid drug treatment for over 5 years with persistently positive TSH receptor autoantibodies. This study used TCR sequencing and RNA sequencing of peripheral blood to compare persistent Graves' disease patients against newly diagnosed Graves' disease patients. The study was registered as a clinical trial and conducted in China. A total of some 35 samples underwent TCR sequencing, from 13 patients with persistent Graves' disease and roughly 20 patients with newly diagnosed Graves' disease. In the clinical cohort, patients with persistent Graves' disease had used antithyroid drugs for an average of approximately eleven years. Beyond this particular receptor, the publication reports: The small sample size was acknowledged by the authors as a limitation that may reduce accuracy. Persistent disease showed preferential use of TRBV28, TRBJ1-2 and TRBJ2-5, whereas newly diagnosed disease favored TRBV20-1 and TRBJ2-1. Only peripheral blood was studied, because thyroid tissue, the primary lesion, was inaccessible. Only the TCR beta chain was sequenced and analyzed. Compared with newly diagnosed patients, patients with persistent Graves' disease had lower TCR Shannon entropy and fewer highly expanded clones, which suggests clonal expansion. Patients with persistent disease shared more public clonotypes (around 2,700) than newly diagnosed patients did (around 980).

The time point label of this sample denotes: persistent/refractory GD, antithyroid drugs over 5 years with positive TRAb. For both TCR sequencing and RNA sequencing, RNA was extracted from PBMCs in TRIzol. Graves' disease was diagnosed according to American Thyroid Association guidelines. The patients came from an endocrinology department in Xi'an, China. From each patient, about 9.7 milliliters of peripheral blood was collected into an EDTA anticoagulant tube. PBMCs were isolated by Ficoll Paque Plus density gradient separation without further T cell sorting. An Agilent 2100 Bioanalyzer and agarose gel were used to check RNA quality, and a NanoDrop 2000 was used to measure RNA concentration. Ends trimmed: V by 3 bases, J by 5 bases; bases unmatched to a gene: 5. Via the germline V gene, CDR1 is MDHEN and CDR2 SYDVKM. The CDR3, cysteine through phenylalanine, is 15 amino acids long. The entry retains the CDR3 DNA only, 45 bases that are in frame from base 1.

In regard to this clonotype: Its antigen remains undetermined. Nothing much larger sits one base from this clone, and base qualities are not available.

Preparation of the library involved multiplex PCR. TCRdb shows the sequencer as Illumina HiSeq 4000. iRepertoire HTBI primers and Arm-PCR amplification of CDR3 regions were used to construct TCR beta libraries. PCR products were gel purified before sequencing. The published analysis was carried out like this. Across samples, 60 to 75 TRBV and 14 TRBJ segments were identified and used for gene usage analysis of CDR3 amino acid clonotypes. COPE and FqMerger were used to merge filtered high-quality paired reads into contigs. BLAST was used to align contigs to IMGT TRBV, TRBD and TRBJ reference genes, with CDR3 defined following IMGT. Any clonotype with a frequency above 0.1% was counted as a highly expanded clone. Shannon entropy was used to measure repertoire diversity, and the Gini coefficient was used to measure V-J evenness. Clonotypes shared by more than one individual were considered public. Using fastp trimming at Q25 and MiXCR clonotype assembly, TCRdb reanalyzed the public sequencing data and kept in-frame beta chains. Under each unique CDR3 protein, matching rows form one entry showing the most common genes and DNA. TCRdb assigned the V and J calls; the authors' analysis was not used. The table for this sample lists around 460,000 distinct CDR3 sequences; 22% of them were counted only once. The biggest ten clones account for roughly 13% of the sample.

Recombination joined TRBV28 with TRBJ2-1, with 9 middle bases fitting TRBD2. The receptor was derived from a female donor with Graves disease. Sequences were derived from peripheral blood mononuclear cells (PBMCs), sampled when the disease was refractory, from a patient treated with antithyroid drugs. The CDR3 here reads CASSFTAGGHNEQFF. Read as DNA, the sequence is TGTGCCAGCAGTTTTACAGCGGGAGGCCACAATGAGCAGTTCTTC.